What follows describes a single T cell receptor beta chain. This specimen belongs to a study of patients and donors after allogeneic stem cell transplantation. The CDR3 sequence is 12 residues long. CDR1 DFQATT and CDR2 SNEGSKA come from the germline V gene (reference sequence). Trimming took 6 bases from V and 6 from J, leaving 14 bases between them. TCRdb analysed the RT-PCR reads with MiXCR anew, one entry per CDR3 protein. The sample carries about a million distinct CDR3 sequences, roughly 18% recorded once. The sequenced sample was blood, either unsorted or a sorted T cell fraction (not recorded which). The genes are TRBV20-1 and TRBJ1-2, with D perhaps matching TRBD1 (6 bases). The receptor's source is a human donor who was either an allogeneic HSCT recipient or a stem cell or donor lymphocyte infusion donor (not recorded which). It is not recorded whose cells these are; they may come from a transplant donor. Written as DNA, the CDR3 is TGCAGTGCCCGAGGGGGGCCCCATGGCTACACCTTC. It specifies CSARGGPHGYTF.